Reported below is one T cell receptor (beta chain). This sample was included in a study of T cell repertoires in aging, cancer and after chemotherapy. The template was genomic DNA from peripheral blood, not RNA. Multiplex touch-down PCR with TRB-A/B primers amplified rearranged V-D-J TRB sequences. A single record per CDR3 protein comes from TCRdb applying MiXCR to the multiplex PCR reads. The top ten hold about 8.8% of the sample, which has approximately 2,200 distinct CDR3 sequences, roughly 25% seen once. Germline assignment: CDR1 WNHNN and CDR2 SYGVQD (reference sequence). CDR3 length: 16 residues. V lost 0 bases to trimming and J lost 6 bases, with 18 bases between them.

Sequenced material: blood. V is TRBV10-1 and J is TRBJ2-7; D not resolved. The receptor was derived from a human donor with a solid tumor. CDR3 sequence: CASSESPRALPCEQYF. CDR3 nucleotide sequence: TGCGCCAGCAGTGAGTCCCCCCGGGCCTTACCTTGCGAGCAGTACTTC.